This T cell receptor beta chain appears in the sequencing data of a study of T cell changes during pregnancy in multiple sclerosis. The data were produced by immunoSEQ multiplex PCR, yet TCRdb's version contains in-frame clones alone and is incomplete. This repertoire shows about 41,000 clones, roughly nine tenths found once; its top ten account for 0.55% to 0.7%. This clone showed up just a few times. The CDR3 extends over 12 amino acids. CDR1 and CDR2 (germline): SEHNR, FQNEAQ (reference sequence). Trimming stripped 8 bases from V and 0 bases from J, with 5 bases between. V gene TRBV7-9 combines with J gene TRBJ1-3; D remains ambiguous. The source material was CD4+ T cells from peripheral blood mononuclear cells, sampled in the first trimester of pregnancy. This TCR derives from a female donor with multiple sclerosis, enrolled in a pregnancy study. CDR3 region: CASGTSGNTIYF. The CDR3 bases are TGTGCCAGCGGCACCTCTGGAAACACCATATATTTT. The full variable domain, with the rest looked up from reference TRBV7-9 and TRBJ1-3, is DTGVSQNPRHKITKRGQNVTFRCDPISEHNRLYWYRQTLGQGPEFLTYFQNEAQLEKSRLLSDRFSAERPKGSFSTLEIQRTEQGDSAMYLCASGTSGNTIYFGEGSWLTVV.